Sequencing of this TCR beta chain was carried out in a study of neurological immune-mediated disorders. The germline gives CDR1 DFQATT, CDR2 SNEGSKA (reference sequence). The CDR3 sequence is 14 residues long. V was clipped by 4 bases and J by 5 bases; unmatched bases: 8. This clonotype was observed at least ten times. With 10-nucleotide random UMIs included, cDNA was synthesized by 5'RACE. Via MiXCR, TCRdb re-called the 5' RACE reads, giving one row per CDR3 protein. The table lists approximately 87,000 distinct CDR3 sequences, roughly an eighth of them singletons. The clonotype originates from a woman aged 45-59 years in good health. Source material: PBMCs. The gene calls are TRBV20-1 and TRBJ2-1, with 7 bases aligning to TRBD1. CDR3 DNA: TGCAGTGCTACAGGACAGGCCAGAAACAATGAGCAGTTCTTC. This translates into CSATGQARNNEQFF.